This T cell receptor (beta chain) emerged from a study of shared clonotypes between healthy human individuals. PBMC DNA, left unsorted, was sequenced on ten immunoSEQ deep assay plates. Only in-frame clones appear in the TCRdb table, and some are missing; sequencing was by immunoSEQ multiplex PCR. The sample consists of 450,000 to 650,000 clones, around three quarters of them appearing once. Study-wide findings and caveats: A small donor pool kept down the genetic and exposure-history diversity that was represented.

About this clone: Its specificity is unknown.

Germline CDR1 is MDHEN and CDR2 is SYDVKM. The germline V and J ends were trimmed by 8 bases and 5 bases, with 10 bases remaining between them. CDR3 length: 11 amino acids. This receptor was identified in a woman aged 40 to 55 in good health. Some clones in this sample may be carry-over from other donors' samples. Sequenced sample: PBMCs. The chain has TRBV28 and TRBJ2-7; tentatively, D is TRBD1 or TRBD2 (5 bases each). The CDR3 protein is CASYGDDEQYF. The CDR3 region has the DNA TGTGCCAGCTACGGGGACGACGAGCAGTACTTC. Drawing the rest from reference TRBV28 and TRBJ2-7, the complete variable domain is DVKVTQSSRYLVKRTGEKVFLECVQDMDHENMFWYRQDPGLGLRLIYFSYDVKMKEKGDIPEGYSVSREKKERFSLILESASTNQTSMYLCASYGDDEQYFGPGTRLTVT.